This T cell receptor beta chain was sequenced during a study of tumor-infiltrating lymphocytes in oesophageal squamous cell carcinoma. The germline V and J ends were trimmed by 3 bases and 6 bases, with 7 bases remaining between them. Germline CDR1 is MGHDK and CDR2 is SYGVNS. The CDR3 is 12 residues long. TCRdb itself ran the PCR reads through MiXCR, one entry per CDR3 protein. The sample consists of about 17,000 distinct CDR3 sequences, approximately 46% of them appearing once. The sample holds a few counts of this clonotype. The sample taken for sequencing was normal esophageal tissue next to the tumor. The receptor comes from a female donor with esophageal squamous cell carcinoma. The chain links TRBV25-1 to TRBJ2-3; no reliable D call. The CDR3 loop reads CASSDSVDTQYF. The CDR3 region has the DNA TGTGCCAGCAGTGATAGTGTGGATACGCAGTATTTT.